Here is one T cell receptor (beta chain) with its context. Of the isolated RNA, all was reverse transcribed, and so the sequenced material was expressed TCRB transcripts. Sequencing used immunoSEQ multiplex PCR; TCRdb keeps in-frame clones, though not all of them. The profile shows under 450,000 clones, more than 13% of them singletons. These data come from a study of beta chain features in type 1 diabetes. Looked up from germline, CDR1 is SGHTA and CDR2 is FQGNSA. The CDR3 is made up of 14 amino acids. The V end lost 5 bases, the J end lost 3 bases, and 10 bases lay between the germline ends. The gene calls are TRBV7-2 and TRBJ1-4; tentative D call: TRBD1 (5 bases). Source material: naive CD4+ T cells from blood. This receptor was identified in a woman aged 18-35 years in good health. The CDR3 DNA sequence: TGTGCCAGCAGCGCCACGGGGGCTAATGAAAAACTGTTTTTT. It encodes CASSATGANEKLFF. Supplemented by reference TRBV7-2 and TRBJ1-4, the full variable domain reads GAGVSQSPSNKVTEKGKDVELRCDPISGHTALYWYRQSLGQGLEFLIYFQGNSAPDKSGLPSDRFSAERTGGSVSTLTIQRTQQEDSAVYLCASSATGANEKLFFGSGTQLSVL.